One and the same sample provided the 5 T cell receptor beta chains below, sequenced in a study of cytomegalovirus exposure and HLA in healthy donors. Both 60 Vbeta primers and 13 Jbeta primers went into the PCR. Profiling relied on immunoSEQ multiplex PCR, and the TCRdb table lists in-frame clones only, not all of them. This sample's clone table lists more than 45,000 clones. Sequenced input: PBMCs. The receptors were sampled from a male donor in good health and CMV-seronegative.

The rearrangement joins TRBV6-6 to TRBJ2-5, with 9 bases fitting TRBD2. CDR1 is MNHNY, CDR2 SVGAGI, per germline (reference sequence). The CDR3 is 15 amino acids. Unmatched junction bases numbered 10, after V lost 5 bases and J lost 6 bases. The CDR3 DNA sequence: TGTGCCAGCAGTCAACAAGCGGGGGGCATAAAGACCCAGTACTTC. Its translation: CASSQQAGGIKTQYF.

The J gene is TRBJ2-6, the V gene TRBV18; 7 bases match TRBD1. Losses at the gene ends were 5 bases for V and 2 bases for J; bases not matched to a gene: 12. CDR1 is KGHSH and CDR2 is LQKENI in the germline V gene. The CDR3 contains 18 residues. The CDR3: CASSIYRDRLPGANVLTF. The CDR3 region has the DNA TGTGCCAGCTCAATATACCGGGACAGACTACCTGGGGCCAACGTCCTGACTTTC.

V is TRBV28 and J is TRBJ2-7, with a weak D call TRBD1 (5 bases). From germline, CDR1 is MDHEN and CDR2 SYDVKM. The V gene lost 6 bases and the J gene lost 6 bases, with 21 bases spanning the gap. The CDR3 extends over 15 amino acids. In DNA, the CDR3 is TGTGCCAGCAGGCTGGCCAGGGCAGGCAATCCCGAGCAGTACTTC. Its protein product is CASRLARAGNPEQYF.

The rearrangement links TRBV5-6 to TRBJ1-4; D perhaps matches TRBD1 (6 bases). The CDR3 length is 13 residues. The germline V gene encodes CDR1 SGHDT and CDR2 YYEEEE. The V end was cut by 2 bases, the J end by 8 bases, with 10 bases between. The CDR3 bases are TGTGCCAGCAGCTTAATGAGGGGGGAAAAACTGTTTTTT. Protein sequence: CASSLMRGEKLFF.

The chain couples TRBV19 to TRBJ1-5; possible D gene TRBD1, 5 bases. Between the trimmed V and J ends, which lost 4 bases and 9 bases, there was a span of 16 bases. Germline V lookup: CDR1 LNHDA, CDR2 SQIVND (reference sequence). The CDR3 consists of 14 residues. The CDR3 sequence is CASSKPRAVGPQHF. The CDR3 bases are TGTGCCAGTAGTAAACCCAGGGCTGTAGGGCCCCAGCATTTT.